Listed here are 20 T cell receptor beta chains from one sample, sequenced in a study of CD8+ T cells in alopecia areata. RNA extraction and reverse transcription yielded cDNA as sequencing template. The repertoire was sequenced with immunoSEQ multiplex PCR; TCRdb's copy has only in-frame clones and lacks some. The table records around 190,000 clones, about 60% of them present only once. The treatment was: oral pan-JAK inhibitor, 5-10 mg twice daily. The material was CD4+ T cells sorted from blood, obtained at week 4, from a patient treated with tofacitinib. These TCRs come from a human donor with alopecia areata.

CDR3 sequence reads: CASSLGPGTSADTQYF. CDR3 sequence (DNA): TGTGCCAGCAGCTTAGGGCCCGGGACGAGCGCAGATACGCAGTATTTT. The rearrangement uses TRBV7-8 and TRBJ2-3; D tentatively fits TRBD1 or TRBD2 (5 bases each). This CDR3 has 16 residues. V lost 1 base to trimming and J lost 4 bases, with 15 bases between them. From germline, CDR1 is SGHVS and CDR2 FQNEAQ.

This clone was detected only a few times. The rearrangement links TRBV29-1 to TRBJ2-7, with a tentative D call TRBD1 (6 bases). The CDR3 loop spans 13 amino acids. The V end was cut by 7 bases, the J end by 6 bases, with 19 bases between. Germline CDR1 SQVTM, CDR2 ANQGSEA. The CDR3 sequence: CSAGDMPFVEQYF. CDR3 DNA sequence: TGCAGCGCCGGGGACATGCCGTTTGTCGAGCAGTACTTC.

CDR3 protein: CASRGPFEAYF. DNA for the CDR3: TGTGCCAGCAGGGGCCCTTTTGAGGCGTACTTC. This chain uses TRBV27 with TRBJ2-7; unclear D gene. V was cut by 6 bases and J by 12 bases, with 15 bases left in between. Germline V gene sequence: CDR1 MNHEY, CDR2 SMNVEV (reference sequence). The length of the CDR3 is 11 residues.

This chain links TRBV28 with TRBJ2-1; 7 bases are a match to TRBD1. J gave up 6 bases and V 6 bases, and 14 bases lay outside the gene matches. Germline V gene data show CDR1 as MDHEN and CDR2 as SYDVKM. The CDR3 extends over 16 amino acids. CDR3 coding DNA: TGTGCCAGCAGGAACTCCGGGACAGCCCGGGTCAATGAGCAGTTCTTC. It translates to CASRNSGTARVNEQFF.

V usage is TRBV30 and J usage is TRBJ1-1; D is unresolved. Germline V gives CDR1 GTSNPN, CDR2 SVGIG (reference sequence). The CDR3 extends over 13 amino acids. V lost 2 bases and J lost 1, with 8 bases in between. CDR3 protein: CAWSRGPNTEAFF. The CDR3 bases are TGTGCCTGGAGTCGAGGTCCGAACACTGAAGCTTTCTTT.

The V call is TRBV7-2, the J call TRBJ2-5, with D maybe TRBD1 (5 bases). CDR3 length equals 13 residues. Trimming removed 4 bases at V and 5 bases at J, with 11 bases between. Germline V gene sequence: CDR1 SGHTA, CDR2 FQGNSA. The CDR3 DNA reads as TGTGCCAGCAGCTCCCAGGGATCGGAGACCCAGTACTTC. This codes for CASSSQGSETQYF. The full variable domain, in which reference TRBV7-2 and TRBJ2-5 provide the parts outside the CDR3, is GAGVSQSPSNKVTEKGKDVELRCDPISGHTALYWYRQSLGQGLEFLIYFQGNSAPDKSGLPSDRFSAERTGGSVSTLTIQRTQQEDSAVYLCASSSQGSETQYFGPGTRLLVL.

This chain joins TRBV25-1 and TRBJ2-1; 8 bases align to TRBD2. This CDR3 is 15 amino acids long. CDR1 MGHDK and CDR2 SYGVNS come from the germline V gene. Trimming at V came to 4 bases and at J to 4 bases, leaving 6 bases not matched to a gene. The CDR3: CASSANSGTYNEQFF. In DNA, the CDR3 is TGTGCCAGCAGTGCCAATAGCGGGACTTACAATGAGCAGTTCTTC. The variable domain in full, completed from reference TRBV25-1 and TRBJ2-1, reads EADIYQTPRYLVIGTGKKITLECSQTMGHDKMYWYQQDPGMELHLIHYSYGVNSTEKGDLSSESTVSRIRTEHFPLTLESARPSHTSQYLCASSANSGTYNEQFFGPGTRLTVL.

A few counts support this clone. CDR3 loop: CASSPTGRDTQYF. The CDR3 nucleotides are TGTGCCAGCAGTCCGACTGGCCGGGATACGCAGTATTTT. The V call is TRBV11-2, the J call TRBJ2-3; D not resolved. The CDR3 is made up of 13 amino acids. Trimming removed 6 bases from V and 6 bases from J, with 13 bases in between. The germline V gene encodes CDR1 SGHAT and CDR2 FQNNGV.

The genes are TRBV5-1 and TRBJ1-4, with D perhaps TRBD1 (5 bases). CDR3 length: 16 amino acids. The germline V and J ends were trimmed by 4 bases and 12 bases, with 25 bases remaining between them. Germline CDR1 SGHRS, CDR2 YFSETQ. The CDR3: CASSAVLRDGPSELFF. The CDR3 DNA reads TGCGCCAGCAGCGCCGTCCTCCGGGACGGGCCTTCGGAACTGTTTTTT.

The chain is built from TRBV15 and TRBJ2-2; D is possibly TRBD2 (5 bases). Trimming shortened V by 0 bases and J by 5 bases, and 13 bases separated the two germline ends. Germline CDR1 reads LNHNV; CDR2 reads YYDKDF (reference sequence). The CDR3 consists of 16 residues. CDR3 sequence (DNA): TGTGCCACCAGCAGAGATCCGGACCCGGGGACCGGGGAGCTGTTTTTT. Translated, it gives CATSRDPDPGTGELFF.

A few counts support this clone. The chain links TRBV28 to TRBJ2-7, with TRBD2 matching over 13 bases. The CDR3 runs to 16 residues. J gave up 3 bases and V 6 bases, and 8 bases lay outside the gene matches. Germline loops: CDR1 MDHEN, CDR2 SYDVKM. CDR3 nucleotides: TGTGCCAGCAGCTCTCGACTAGCGGGAGGTGTCTACGAGCAGTACTTC. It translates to CASSSRLAGGVYEQYF. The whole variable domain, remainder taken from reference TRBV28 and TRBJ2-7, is DVKVTQSSRYLVKRTGEKVFLECVQDMDHENMFWYRQDPGLGLRLIYFSYDVKMKEKGDIPEGYSVSREKKERFSLILESASTNQTSMYLCASSSRLAGGVYEQYFGPGTRLTVT.

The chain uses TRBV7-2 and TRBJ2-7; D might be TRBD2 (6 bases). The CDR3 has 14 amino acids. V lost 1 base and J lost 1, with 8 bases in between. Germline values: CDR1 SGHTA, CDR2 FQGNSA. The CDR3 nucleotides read TGTGCCAGCAGCTTAGTCGGAGGGTCCTACGAGCAGTACTTC. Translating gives CASSLVGGSYEQYF.

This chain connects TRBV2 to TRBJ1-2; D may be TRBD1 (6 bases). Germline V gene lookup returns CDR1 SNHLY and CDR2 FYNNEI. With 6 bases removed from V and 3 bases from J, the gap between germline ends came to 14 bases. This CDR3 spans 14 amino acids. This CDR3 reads CASRSGDSDYGYTF. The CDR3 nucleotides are TGTGCCAGCAGATCAGGGGATTCGGACTATGGCTACACCTTC. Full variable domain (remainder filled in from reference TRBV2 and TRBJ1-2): EPEVTQTPSHQVTQMGQEVILRCVPISNHLYFYWYRQILGQKVEFLVSFYNNEISEKSEIFDDQFSVERPDGSNFTLKIRSTKLEDSAMYFCASRSGDSDYGYTFGSGTRLTVV.

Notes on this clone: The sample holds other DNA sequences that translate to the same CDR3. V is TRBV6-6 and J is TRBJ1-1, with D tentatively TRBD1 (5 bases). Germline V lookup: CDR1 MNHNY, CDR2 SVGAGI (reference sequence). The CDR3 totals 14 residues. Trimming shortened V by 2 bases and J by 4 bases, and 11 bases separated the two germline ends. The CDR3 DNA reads TGTGCCAGCAGTTACAGGGGAAGCGGCACTGAAGCTTTCTTT. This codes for CASSYRGSGTEAFF.

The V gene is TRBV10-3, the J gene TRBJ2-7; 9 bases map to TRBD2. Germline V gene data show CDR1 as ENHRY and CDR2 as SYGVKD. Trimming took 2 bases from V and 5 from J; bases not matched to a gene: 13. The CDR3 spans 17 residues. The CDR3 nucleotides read TGTGCCATCAGTGAGCCGACTAGCGGAGTTGTCGGTAACGAGCAGTACTTC. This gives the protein CAISEPTSGVVGNEQYF.

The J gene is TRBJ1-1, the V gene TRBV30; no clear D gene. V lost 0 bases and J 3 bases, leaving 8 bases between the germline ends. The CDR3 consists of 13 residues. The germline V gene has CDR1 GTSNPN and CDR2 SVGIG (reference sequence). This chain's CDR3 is CAWSVQRYTEAFF. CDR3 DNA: TGTGCCTGGAGTGTCCAGAGATACACTGAAGCTTTCTTT.

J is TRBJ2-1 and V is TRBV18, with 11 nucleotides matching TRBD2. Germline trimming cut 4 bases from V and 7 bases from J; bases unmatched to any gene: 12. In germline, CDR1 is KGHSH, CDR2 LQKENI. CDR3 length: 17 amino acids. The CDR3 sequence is CASSLRQTSGEGNEQFF. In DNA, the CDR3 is TGTGCCAGCTCACTAAGACAGACTAGCGGGGAAGGAAATGAGCAGTTCTTC.

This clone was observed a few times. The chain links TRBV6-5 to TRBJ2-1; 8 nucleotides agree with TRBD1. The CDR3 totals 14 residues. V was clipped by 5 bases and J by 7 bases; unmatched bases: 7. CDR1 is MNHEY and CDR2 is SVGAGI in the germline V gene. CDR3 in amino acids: CASSLDRERNEQFF. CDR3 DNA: TGTGCCAGCAGTCTGGACAGGGAAAGAAATGAGCAGTTCTTC.

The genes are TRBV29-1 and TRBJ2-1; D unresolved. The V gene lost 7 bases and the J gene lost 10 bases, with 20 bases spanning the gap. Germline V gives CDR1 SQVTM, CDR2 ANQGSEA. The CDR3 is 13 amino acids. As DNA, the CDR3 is TGCAGCGCCGGCGGTCGGCGAGAGTTGGAGCAGTTCTTC. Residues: CSAGGRRELEQFF.

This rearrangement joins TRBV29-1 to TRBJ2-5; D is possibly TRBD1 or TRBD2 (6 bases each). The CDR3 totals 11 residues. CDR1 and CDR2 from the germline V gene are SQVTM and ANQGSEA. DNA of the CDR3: TGCAGTGGAGGGGGAGTAGAGACCCAGTACTTC. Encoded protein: CSGGGVETQYF.